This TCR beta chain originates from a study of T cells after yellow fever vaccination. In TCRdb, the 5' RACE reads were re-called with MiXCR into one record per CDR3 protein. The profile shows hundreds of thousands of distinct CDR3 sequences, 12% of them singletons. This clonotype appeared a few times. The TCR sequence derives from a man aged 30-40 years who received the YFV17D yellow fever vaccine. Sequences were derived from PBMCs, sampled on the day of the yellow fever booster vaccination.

CDR3 in amino acids: CASSQEGVRTF. The CDR3 DNA reads TGTGCCAGCAGCCAAGAGGGGGTCAGGACCTTC. The chain carries TRBV3-1 and TRBJ1-2, with a possible D match to TRBD1 (5 bases). CDR1 LGHDT and CDR2 YNNKEL come from the germline V gene (reference sequence). V was cut by 0 bases and J by 14 bases, with 10 bases left in between. The CDR3 extends over 11 amino acids.